What follows are 29 T cell receptor beta chains derived from one specimen sequenced in a study of blood T cell repertoires in COVID-19. Measured with immunoSEQ multiplex PCR; TCRdb has only the in-frame clones, and not every one. This sample has roughly 92,000 clones, with approximately 88% found just once. Source material: peripheral blood. These TCRs come from an elderly woman with active or convalescent COVID-19.

The chain employs TRBV7-9 and TRBJ2-7, with D possibly being TRBD2 (5 bases). V was cut by 1 base and J by 3 bases, with 10 bases left in between. CDR3 length: 14 residues. Germline loops: CDR1 SEHNR, CDR2 FQNEAQ (reference sequence). CDR3 coding DNA: TGTGCCAGCAGCTTAGAGGCTAGCAGCTACGAGCAGTACTTC. Translated, it gives CASSLEASSYEQYF.

V gene TRBV10-3 combines with J gene TRBJ1-1; D remains unclear. V was trimmed by 4 bases and J by 1 base, leaving 10 bases between them. Germline CDR1 and CDR2: ENHRY and SYGVKD. This CDR3 region has 14 residues. The CDR3 coding sequence is TGTGCCATCAGTGGAAGTAGAGAGAACACTGAAGCTTTCTTT. It codes for CAISGSRENTEAFF.

The chain couples TRBV5-8 to TRBJ1-1; D not resolved. Germline CDR1 SGHTS, CDR2 YDEGEE. The CDR3 has 11 amino acids. V lost 4 bases and J 7 bases, leaving 8 bases between the germline ends. The CDR3 coding sequence is TGTGCCAGCAGCCCACTACGTGAAGCTTTCTTT. Protein product: CASSPLREAFF.

This clone was detected only once. V usage is TRBV28 and J usage is TRBJ1-4; 8 bases map to TRBD1. The ends lost 5 bases at V and 8 bases at J; junction bases unmatched: 7. CDR1 MDHEN and CDR2 SYDVKM come from the germline V gene. CDR3 size: 14 residues. CDR3 bases: TGTGCCAGCAGTAGATACCGGGACAGGGAAAAACTGTTTTTT. Protein product: CASSRYRDREKLFF.

This chain joins TRBV28 and TRBJ2-3, with 11 bases aligning to TRBD2. The CDR3 spans 17 residues. V dropped 3 bases and J dropped 5; count of bases not matched to a gene: 10. CDR1 and CDR2 (germline): MDHEN, SYDVKM. The CDR3 region has the DNA TGTGCCAGCAGTTTCCCCCTGACTAGCGGGAATATAGATACGCAGTATTTT. Its protein product is CASSFPLTSGNIDTQYF.

The J gene is TRBJ2-3, the V gene TRBV18, with TRBD1 matching over 8 bases. Germline CDR1 reads KGHSH; CDR2 reads LQKENI. The CDR3 has 14 residues. The J segment lost 6 bases and the V segment lost 3 bases, leaving 5 bases of the junction unmatched. Here the CDR3 reads CASSPTGAEDTQYF. CDR3 coding DNA: TGTGCCAGCTCACCGACAGGGGCAGAGGATACGCAGTATTTT.

In this sample, this clone turned up once. The CDR3 loop is CVLHRDRERNEQFF. DNA of the CDR3: TGTGTGCTCCACCGGGACAGGGAAAGAAATGAGCAGTTCTTC. This chain connects TRBV2 to TRBJ2-1; TRBD1 matches 9 bases. In germline, CDR1 is SNHLY, CDR2 FYNNEI. The CDR3 extends over 14 amino acids.

The rearrangement uses TRBV3-1 (or the pseudogene TRBV3-2) and TRBJ2-5, with D perhaps matching TRBD2 (5 bases). V was clipped by 4 bases and J by 2 bases, with 8 bases between them. Germline V lookup: CDR1 LGHDT, CDR2 YNNKEL (reference sequence). The CDR3 consists of 13 residues. The CDR3 DNA is TGTGCCAGCAGCCGGGAGCTGCAAGAGACCCAGTACTTC. Encoded protein: CASSRELQETQYF.

The gene calls are TRBV2 and TRBJ1-2, with 8 bases identical to TRBD1. V lost 6 bases and J lost 8; bases outside the gene matches: 17. Per the germline V gene, CDR1 is SNHLY and CDR2 is FYNNEI. The CDR3 spans 16 residues. This CDR3 is CASRTLGTGGALGYTF. CDR3 nucleotides: TGTGCCAGCAGGACGCTGGGGACAGGAGGAGCCCTGGGCTACACCTTC.

The V call is TRBV2, the J call TRBJ1-1; the D is unclear. The CDR3 length is 15 residues. Looked up from germline, CDR1 is SNHLY and CDR2 is FYNNEI. V was clipped by 3 bases and J by 1 base, with 12 bases between them. The DNA for the CDR3 is TGTGCCAGCAGTGAGTCGGAGAGGGAGAACACTGAAGCTTTCTTT. It codes for CASSESERENTEAFF. Combining the CDR3 with reference TRBV2 and TRBJ1-1 gives the whole variable domain EPEVTQTPSHQVTQMGQEVILRCVPISNHLYFYWYRQILGQKVEFLVSFYNNEISEKSEIFDDQFSVERPDGSNFTLKIRSTKLEDSAMYFCASSESERENTEAFFGQGTRLTVV.

V gene TRBV29-1 combines with J gene TRBJ1-1, with 7 bases fitting TRBD1. Trimming removed 2 bases from V and 5 bases from J; junction bases left unmatched: 8. The CDR3 runs to 14 residues. Germline CDR1 is SQVTM and CDR2 is ANQGSEA. The CDR3 loop is CSVERTGGHTEAFF. As DNA, the CDR3 is TGCAGCGTTGAACGGACAGGAGGCCATACTGAAGCTTTCTTT. The full variable domain, rest sourced from reference TRBV29-1 and TRBJ1-1, is SAVISQKPSRDICQRGTSLTIQCQVDSQVTMMFWYRQQPGQSLTLIATANQGSEATYESGFVIDKFPISRPNLTFSTLTVSNMSPEDSSIYLCSVERTGGHTEAFFGQGTRLTVV.

The chain has TRBV9 and TRBJ1-1; TRBD1 matches 11 bases. This CDR3 contains 15 residues. Germline CDR1 SGDLS, CDR2 YYNGEE. After removal of 2 bases from V and 5 bases from J, the junction contained 5 bases not matched to a gene. Written as DNA, the CDR3 is TGTGCCAGCAGCGTTGGACAGGGGGCTAGGACTGAAGCTTTCTTT. The encoded protein is CASSVGQGARTEAFF.

The chain combines TRBV4-3 with TRBJ1-6; 8 bases line up with TRBD1. V trimming: 1 base; J trimming: 7 bases; junction bases outside the gene matches: 0. Germline V gene lookup returns CDR1 LGHNA and CDR2 YSLEER. The CDR3 runs to 14 residues. The CDR3 protein is CASSQAGGNSPLHF. As DNA, the CDR3 is TGCGCCAGCAGCCAAGCAGGGGGCAATTCACCCCTCCACTTT.

The chain recombines TRBV10-3 with TRBJ2-5; a possible D gene is TRBD2 (5 bases). The CDR3 runs to 16 residues. With 0 bases removed from V and 1 base from J, the gap between germline ends came to 12 bases. Germline V gives CDR1 ENHRY, CDR2 SYGVKD. The chain's CDR3 is CAISESASGVQETQYF. The CDR3 region has the DNA TGTGCCATCAGTGAGTCCGCGTCCGGGGTCCAAGAGACCCAGTACTTC.

The CDR3 here is CASSRTETNEKLFF. CDR3 sequence (DNA): TGCGCCAGCAGCAGGACAGAGACTAATGAAAAACTGTTTTTT. The chain couples TRBV5-1 to TRBJ1-4; D may be TRBD1 (6 bases). This CDR3 is built from 14 residues. V lost 4 bases, J lost 2 bases, and 9 bases lay in between. Germline lookup yields CDR1 SGHRS and CDR2 YFSETQ.

The gene calls are TRBV3-1 (or the pseudogene TRBV3-2) and TRBJ2-5; no reliable D call. Germline values: CDR1 LGHDT, CDR2 YNNKEL (reference sequence). The CDR3 extends over 14 amino acids. The V end lost 1 base, the J end lost 1 base, and 7 bases lay between the germline ends. The CDR3 region is CASSQVTIQETQYF. CDR3 sequence (DNA): TGTGCCAGCAGCCAAGTCACAATCCAAGAGACCCAGTACTTC.

The chain has TRBV19 and TRBJ2-5; 12 bases line up with TRBD2. This CDR3 contains 15 residues. Trimming at V came to 3 bases and at J to 4 bases, leaving 3 bases not matched to a gene. The germline CDR1 and CDR2 sequences are LNHDA and SQIVND (reference sequence). CDR3 bases: TGTGCCAGTAGTATTTCGACTAGCGGGGGAGAGACCCAGTACTTC. This gives the protein CASSISTSGGETQYF. Filled out from reference TRBV19 and TRBJ2-5, the complete variable domain reads DGGITQSPKYLFRKEGQNVTLSCEQNLNHDAMYWYRQDPGQGLRLIYYSQIVNDFQKGDIAEGYSVSREKKESFPLTVTSAQKNPTAFYLCASSISTSGGETQYFGPGTRLLVL.

The CDR3 loop reads CASSSTQGRSYGYTF. The DNA for the CDR3 is TGTGCCAGTAGCTCTACACAGGGGAGATCCTATGGCTACACCTTC. The chain is built from TRBV19 and TRBJ1-2, with TRBD1 matching over 7 bases. CDR1 is LNHDA, CDR2 SQIVND, per germline (reference sequence). This CDR3 spans 15 amino acids. J was trimmed by 4 bases and V by 6 bases; bases with no gene match: 11. Using reference TRBV19 and TRBJ1-2 for the parts outside the CDR3, the full variable domain is DGGITQSPKYLFRKEGQNVTLSCEQNLNHDAMYWYRQDPGQGLRLIYYSQIVNDFQKGDIAEGYSVSREKKESFPLTVTSAQKNPTAFYLCASSSTQGRSYGYTFGSGTRLTVV.

This chain connects TRBV24-1 to TRBJ2-1; TRBD2 aligns across 10 bases. This CDR3 has 16 amino acids. The germline CDR1 and CDR2 sequences are KGHDR and SFDVKD. Trimming took 3 bases from V and 3 from J; bases not matched to a gene: 4. DNA of the CDR3: TGTGCCACCAGTGATCCTAGCGGGGGATTCTACAATGAGCAGTTCTTC. Translated, it gives CATSDPSGGFYNEQFF.

This rearrangement joins TRBV7-2 to TRBJ1-2; 8 nucleotides agree with TRBD1. Germline V gene sequence: CDR1 SGHTA, CDR2 FQGNSA. The CDR3 is 14 amino acids. V shed 6 bases and J 8 bases; nucleotides not matched to a gene: 11. CDR3 coding DNA: TGTGCCAGCAGTTGGCCCCAGGGGGCGCGGGGCTACACCTTC. It translates to CASSWPQGARGYTF.

This sequence joins TRBV5-1 and TRBJ2-1, with TRBD2 as a possible D gene (5 bases). V lost 4 bases, J lost 10 bases, and 15 bases lay in between. The CDR3 sequence is 13 residues long. The germline gives CDR1 SGHRS, CDR2 YFSETQ. Here the CDR3 reads CASSPRGLWEQFF. The CDR3 DNA reads TGCGCCAGCAGCCCCCGGGGTCTATGGGAGCAGTTCTTC.

V usage is TRBV18 and J usage is TRBJ2-1, with D possibly being TRBD2 (6 bases). This CDR3 contains 15 residues. V was pared by 2 bases and J by 3 bases, with 11 bases between. Germline CDR1 and CDR2: KGHSH and LQKENI. Written as DNA, the CDR3 is TGTGCCAGCTCACCAAGTAGCGGATACTACAATGAGCAGTTCTTC. Translating it yields CASSPSSGYYNEQFF.

This chain links TRBV27 with TRBJ1-2; 7 nucleotides line up with TRBD1. The CDR3 loop spans 14 amino acids. Looked up from germline, CDR1 is MNHEY and CDR2 is SMNVEV (reference sequence). V lost 6 bases and J lost 3; bases outside the gene matches: 7. CDR3: CASRTTGDYYGYTF. In DNA, the CDR3 is TGTGCCAGCAGAACAACAGGGGATTACTATGGCTACACCTTC.

The genes are TRBV11-3 and TRBJ2-5; D call uncertain. The CDR3 consists of 15 residues. Trimming pared 2 bases from V and 2 bases from J, leaving 12 bases between. The germline gives CDR1 SGHNT, CDR2 YENEEA. This CDR3 reads CASSLRWAEQETQYF. CDR3 DNA: TGTGCCAGCAGCTTAAGGTGGGCAGAGCAAGAGACCCAGTACTTC.

The chain employs TRBV28 and TRBJ2-7; D gene ambiguous. CDR3 length equals 16 residues. Per the germline V gene, CDR1 is MDHEN and CDR2 is SYDVKM. Between the trimmed V and J ends, which lost 6 bases and 3 bases, there was a span of 21 bases. The CDR3 is CASRLRLAASHYEQYF. The CDR3 DNA reads as TGTGCCAGCAGACTCCGCTTGGCGGCCTCCCACTACGAGCAGTACTTC. Variable domain in full (rest from reference TRBV28 and TRBJ2-7): DVKVTQSSRYLVKRTGEKVFLECVQDMDHENMFWYRQDPGLGLRLIYFSYDVKMKEKGDIPEGYSVSREKKERFSLILESASTNQTSMYLCASRLRLAASHYEQYFGPGTRLTVT.

The chain's CDR3 is CASSLTGTQPQHF. CDR3 nucleotides: TGTGCCAGCAGTTTGACAGGGACTCAGCCCCAGCATTTT. The V call is TRBV12-3 or TRBV12-4, the J call TRBJ1-5; TRBD1 aligns across 7 bases. With 3 bases clipped from V and 6 bases from J, the junction kept 2 bases outside the gene matches. CDR3 length: 13 residues.

This chain connects TRBV5-1 to TRBJ1-1; a possible D gene is TRBD1 (6 bases). CDR3 length: 14 residues. V was pared by 4 bases and J by 1 base, with 11 bases between. CDR1 and CDR2 from the germline V gene are SGHRS and YFSETQ. This CDR3 reads CASSREQGNTEAFF. CDR3 in DNA: TGCGCCAGCAGCAGAGAACAGGGGAACACTGAAGCTTTCTTT.

This clone is a singleton in its sample. This chain uses TRBV27 with TRBJ2-1; D remains ambiguous. CDR3 size: 13 residues. Per germline, CDR1 MNHEY and CDR2 SMNVEV (reference sequence). V lost 6 bases and J 6 bases, leaving 12 bases between the germline ends. Here the CDR3 DNA reads TGTGCCAGCAGGACTTATCCGGCCAATGAGCAGTTCTTC. It is translated as CASRTYPANEQFF.

This chain connects TRBV6-1 to TRBJ1-6; unclear D gene. Per germline, CDR1 MNHNS and CDR2 SASEGT. Trimming stripped 10 bases from V and 10 bases from J, with 17 bases between. CDR3 length equals 13 residues. The CDR3 region is CATAPGVGSPLHF. The CDR3 DNA reads TGTGCCACCGCCCCCGGGGTGGGGTCACCCCTCCACTTT.